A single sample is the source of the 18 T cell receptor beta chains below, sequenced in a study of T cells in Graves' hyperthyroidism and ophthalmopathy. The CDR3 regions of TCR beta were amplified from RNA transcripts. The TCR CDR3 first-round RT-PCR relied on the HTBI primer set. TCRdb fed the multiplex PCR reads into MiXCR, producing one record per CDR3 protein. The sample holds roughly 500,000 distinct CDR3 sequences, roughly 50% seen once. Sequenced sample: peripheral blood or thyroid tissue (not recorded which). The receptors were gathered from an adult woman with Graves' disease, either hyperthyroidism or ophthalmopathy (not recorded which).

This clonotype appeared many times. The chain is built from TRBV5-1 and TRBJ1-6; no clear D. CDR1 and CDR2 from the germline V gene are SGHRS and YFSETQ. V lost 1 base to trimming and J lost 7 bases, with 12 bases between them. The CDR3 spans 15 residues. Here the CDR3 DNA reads TGCGCCAGCAGCTTGCTGTCAGAAAAGAATTCACCCCTCCACTTT. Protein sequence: CASSLLSEKNSPLHF.

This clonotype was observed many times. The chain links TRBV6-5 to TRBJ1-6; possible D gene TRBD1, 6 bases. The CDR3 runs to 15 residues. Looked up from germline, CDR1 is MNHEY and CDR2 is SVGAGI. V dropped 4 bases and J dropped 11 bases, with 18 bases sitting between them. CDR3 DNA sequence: TGTGCCAGCAGTTTTAGAGGGGGACCCAGGGCACCCCTCCACTTT. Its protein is CASSFRGGPRAPLHF.

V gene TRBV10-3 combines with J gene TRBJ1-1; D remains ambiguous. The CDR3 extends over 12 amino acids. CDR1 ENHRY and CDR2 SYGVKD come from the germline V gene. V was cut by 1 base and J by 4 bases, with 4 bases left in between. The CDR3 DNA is TGTGCCATCAGTGAGTGGAGCACTGAAGCTTTCTTT. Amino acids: CAISEWSTEAFF.

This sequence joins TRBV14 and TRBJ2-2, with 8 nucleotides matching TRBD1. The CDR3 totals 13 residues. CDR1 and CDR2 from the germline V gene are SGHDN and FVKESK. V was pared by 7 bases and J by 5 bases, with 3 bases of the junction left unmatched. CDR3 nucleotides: TGTGCCAGCAACGGACAGGGAACCGGGGAGCTGTTTTTT. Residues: CASNGQGTGELFF.

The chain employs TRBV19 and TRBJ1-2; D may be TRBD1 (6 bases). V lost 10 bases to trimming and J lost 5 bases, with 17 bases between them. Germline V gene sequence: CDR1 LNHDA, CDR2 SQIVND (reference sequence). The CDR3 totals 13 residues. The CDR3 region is CAIATGQGYGYTF. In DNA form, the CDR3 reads TGTGCCATCGCGACAGGCCAAGGGTATGGCTACACCTTC.

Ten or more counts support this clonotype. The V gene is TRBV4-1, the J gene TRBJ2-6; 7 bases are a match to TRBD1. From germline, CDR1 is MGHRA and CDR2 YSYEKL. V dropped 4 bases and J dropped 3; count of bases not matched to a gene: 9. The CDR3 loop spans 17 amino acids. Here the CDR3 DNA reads TGCGCCAGCAGCCCCGAACCAAGGGGGCTTGGGGCCAACGTCCTGACTTTC. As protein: CASSPEPRGLGANVLTF.

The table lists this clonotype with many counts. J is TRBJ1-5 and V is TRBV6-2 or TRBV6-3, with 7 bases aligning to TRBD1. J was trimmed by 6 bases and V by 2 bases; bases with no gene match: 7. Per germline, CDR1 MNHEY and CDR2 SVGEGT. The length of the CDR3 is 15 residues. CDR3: CASSYVGGSGQPQHF. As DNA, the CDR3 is TGTGCCAGCAGTTACGTAGGGGGCTCGGGTCAGCCCCAGCATTTT.

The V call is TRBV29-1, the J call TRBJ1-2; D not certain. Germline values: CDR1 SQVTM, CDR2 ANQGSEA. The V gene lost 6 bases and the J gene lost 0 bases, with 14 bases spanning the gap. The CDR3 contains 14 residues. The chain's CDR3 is CSVWVLEANYGYTF. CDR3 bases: TGCAGCGTGTGGGTCCTAGAGGCTAACTATGGCTACACCTTC.

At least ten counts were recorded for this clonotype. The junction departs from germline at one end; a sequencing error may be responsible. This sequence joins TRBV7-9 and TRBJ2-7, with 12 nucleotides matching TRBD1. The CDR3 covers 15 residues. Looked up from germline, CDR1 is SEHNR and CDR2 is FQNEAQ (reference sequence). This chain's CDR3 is CASSFGTGGSHEQYF. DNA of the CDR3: TGTGCCAGCAGCTTCGGGACAGGGGGCTCCCACGAGCAGTACTTC.

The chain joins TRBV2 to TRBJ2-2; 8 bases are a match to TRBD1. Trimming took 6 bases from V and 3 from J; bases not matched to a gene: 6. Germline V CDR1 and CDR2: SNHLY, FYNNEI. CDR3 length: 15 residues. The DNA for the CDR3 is TGTGCCAGCAGAGCTTGGACAGGGCACACCGGGGAGCTGTTTTTT. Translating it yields CASRAWTGHTGELFF.

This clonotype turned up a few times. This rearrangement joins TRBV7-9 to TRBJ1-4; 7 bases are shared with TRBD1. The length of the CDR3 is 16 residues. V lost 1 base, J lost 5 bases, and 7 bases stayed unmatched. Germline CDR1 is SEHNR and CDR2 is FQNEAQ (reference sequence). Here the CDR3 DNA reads TGTGCCAGCAGCTTAGTACCCGGGACAGCAAATGAAAAACTGTTTTTT. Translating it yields CASSLVPGTANEKLFF.

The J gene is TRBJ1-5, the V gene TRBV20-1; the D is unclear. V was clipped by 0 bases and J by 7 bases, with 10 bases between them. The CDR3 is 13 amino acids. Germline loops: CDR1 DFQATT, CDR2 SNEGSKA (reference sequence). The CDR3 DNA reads TGCAGTGCTAGAGAGCCGGGCGGCCAGCCCCAGCATTTT. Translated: CSAREPGGQPQHF.

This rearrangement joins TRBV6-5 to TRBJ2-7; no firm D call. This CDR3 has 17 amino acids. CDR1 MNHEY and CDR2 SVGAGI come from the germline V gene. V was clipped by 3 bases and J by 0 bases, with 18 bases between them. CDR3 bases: TGTGCCAGCAGTTATCCCACGGCACGACCCGCCTCCTACGAGCAGTACTTC. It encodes CASSYPTARPASYEQYF.

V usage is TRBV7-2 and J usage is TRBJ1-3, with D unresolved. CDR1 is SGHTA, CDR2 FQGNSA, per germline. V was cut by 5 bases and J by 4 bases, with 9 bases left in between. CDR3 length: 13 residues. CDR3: CASSRAAGNTIYF. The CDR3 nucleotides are TGTGCCAGCAGCCGCGCGGCGGGAAACACCATATATTTT.

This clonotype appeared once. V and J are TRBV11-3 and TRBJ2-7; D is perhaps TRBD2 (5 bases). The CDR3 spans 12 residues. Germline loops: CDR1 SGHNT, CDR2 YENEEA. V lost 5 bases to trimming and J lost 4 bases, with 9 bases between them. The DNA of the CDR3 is TGTGCCAGCAGCCAAGGACTTTACGAGCAGTACTTC. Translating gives CASSQGLYEQYF. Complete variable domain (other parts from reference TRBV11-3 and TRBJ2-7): EAGVVQSPRYKIIEKKQPVAFWCNPISGHNTLYWYLQNLGQGPELLIRYENEEAVDDSQLPKDRFSAERLKGVDSTLKIQPAELGDSAVYLCASSQGLYEQYFGPGTRLTVT.

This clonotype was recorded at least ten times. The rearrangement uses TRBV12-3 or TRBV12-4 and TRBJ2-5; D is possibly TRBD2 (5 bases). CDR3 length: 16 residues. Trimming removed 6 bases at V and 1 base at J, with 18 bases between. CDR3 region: CASSLFSERFQETQYF. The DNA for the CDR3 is TGTGCCAGCAGCCTATTTTCCGAGCGGTTCCAAGAGACCCAGTACTTC.

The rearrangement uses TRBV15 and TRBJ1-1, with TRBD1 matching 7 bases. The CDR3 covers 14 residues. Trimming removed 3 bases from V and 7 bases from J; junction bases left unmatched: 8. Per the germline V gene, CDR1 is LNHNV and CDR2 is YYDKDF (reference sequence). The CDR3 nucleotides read TGTGCCACCAGCAGCTCCGGACAGGCCCTTGAAGCTTTCTTT. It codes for CATSSSGQALEAFF. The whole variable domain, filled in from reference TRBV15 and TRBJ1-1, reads DAMVIQNPRYQVTQFGKPVTLSCSQTLNHNVMYWYQQKSSQAPKLLFHYYDKDFNNEADTPDNFQSRRPNTSFCFLDIRSPGLGDTAMYLCATSSSGQALEAFFGQGTRLTVV.

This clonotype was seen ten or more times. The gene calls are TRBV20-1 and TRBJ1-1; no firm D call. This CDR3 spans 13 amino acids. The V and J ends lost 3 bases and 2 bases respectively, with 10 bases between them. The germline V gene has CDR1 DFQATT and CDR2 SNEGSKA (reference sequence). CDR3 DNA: TGCAGTGCTAGTGGGCGGGGTAACACTGAAGCTTTCTTT. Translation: CSASGRGNTEAFF.